This TCR beta chain is from a study of CD8 T cells in Susac syndrome (dated 2019 in TCRdb). Notes on the research overall: The study used repertoire sequencing to test whether antigen drove CD8+ T cell activation and differentiation in Susac syndrome.

The investigation overall reported the following: The TCR sequencing and HLA analysis was acknowledged to have included a relatively small number of individuals.

RNA was extracted with the RNeasy kit and roughly 0.5 to 1 ug was reverse transcribed using random hexamers. TCR beta CDR3 regions were amplified with the immunoSEQ multiplex PCR assay covering 54 Vbeta and 13 Jbeta segments. PCR amplification bias was corrected by using a synthetic template baseline for primer optimization and computational correction. The authors' pipeline ran thus. Reads were annotated to V, D and J genes according to IMGT and were analyzed with immunoSEQ Analyzer, with only productive sequences retained. To calculate clonality, Shannon entropy was normalized by log2 of the number of productive unique sequences and then subtracted from one. For each patient and control, public and private clones were evaluated among the 100 most prevalent clones. Clones were defined as Susac-specific if absent from the healthy and MS cohorts, from around 1,000 published viral clones and from other ImmuneACCESS disease sequences. TCRdb ran its own pipeline on the public reads, namely fastp trimming at Q25 and MiXCR clone calling, and kept in-frame beta chains. Every entry covers one CDR3 protein and lists the most common genes and DNA from its rows. TCRdb assigned the V and J calls; the authors' analysis was not used. The sample table lists 150,000 to 200,000 distinct CDR3 sequences, 85% to 95% of them with a count of one. The ten top clones hold 0.085% to 0.12% of the sample.

Notes on this clonotype: No antigen is known for it. No base-level quality is on record; no much larger clone is a single base apart.

Cut back by 2 bases and 2 bases, the V and J ends lie 16 bases apart. CDR1 and CDR2 (KGHSH, LQKENI) derive from the germline V gene. The CDR3 holds 16 amino acids from the cysteine to the phenylalanine. Only the CDR3 DNA stays, 48 bases, in frame from base 1. High-throughput TCR beta sequencing profiled peripheral blood CD8+ and CD4+ T cells from healthy donors, Susac syndrome patients and multiple sclerosis patients. The healthy donors served as controls matched for age and sex. Bulk CD8+ and CD4+ T cells were purified by magnetic negative isolation, whereas CD8+ TEMRA cells were enriched by FACS. Blood was drawn into EDTA tubes, processed within 24 hours, and PBMCs were isolated by density gradient centrifugation. PBMCs intended for TCR sequencing were cryopreserved in liquid nitrogen and were subsequently thawed in a 37 degrees C water bath. The sorted or isolated CD4+, CD8+ and CD8+ TEMRA cells reached a purity of at least 90%.

The chain is encoded by TRBV18 joined to TRBJ2-7; the D region may be TRBD1 or TRBD2, each matching 6 bases equally. The sequence was collected from a human donor in good health. Sequenced sample: CD4+ T cells from PBMCs. The CDR3 region reads CASSPSGAGPTYEQYF. The nucleotides read TGTGCCAGCTCACCATCGGGGGCAGGGCCCACCTACGAGCAGTACTTC.